Shown below are 6 T cell receptor beta chains from a single sample sequenced in a study of long-term antiretroviral therapy in people with HIV. The authors ran the immunoSEQ assay, v3.0, at survey level. Here immunoSEQ multiplex PCR was the method, and the copy in TCRdb shows in-frame clones only, minus some. The sample yields about 29,000 clones, approximately 80% seen once. This specimen consisted of unsorted PBMCs, obtained 3 years after starting antiretroviral therapy. The receptors here all came from a man in his forties or fifties with HIV.

The chain couples TRBV7-2 to TRBJ2-2; D gene uncertain. Germline CDR1 is SGHTA and CDR2 is FQGNSA. Trimming left V 5 bases short and J 3 bases short, with 4 bases between. The CDR3 has 12 amino acids. CDR3 nucleotides: TGTGCCAGCAGCACTTACACCGGGGAGCTGTTTTTT. This encodes CASSTYTGELFF.

This clone was counted once. The V call is TRBV15, the J call TRBJ1-1; D not certain. This CDR3 has 15 residues. From germline, CDR1 is LNHNV and CDR2 YYDKDF (reference sequence). V dropped 0 bases and J dropped 2 bases, with 10 bases sitting between them. CDR3 sequence reads: CATSRDRLFNTEAFF. The CDR3 DNA follows: TGTGCCACCAGCAGAGATAGGCTTTTTAACACTGAAGCTTTCTTT. Full variable domain (rest looked up from reference TRBV15 and TRBJ1-1): DAMVIQNPRYQVTQFGKPVTLSCSQTLNHNVMYWYQQKSSQAPKLLFHYYDKDFNNEADTPDNFQSRRPNTSFCFLDIRSPGLGDTAMYLCATSRDRLFNTEAFFGQGTRLTVV.

A few counts support this clone. This chain joins TRBV2 and TRBJ2-2; no clear D gene. V lost 8 bases and J lost 4, with 11 bases in between. The CDR3 is made up of 13 amino acids. Per germline, CDR1 SNHLY and CDR2 FYNNEI. CDR3 amino acids: CASLYPGTGELFF. The CDR3 nucleotides read TGTGCCAGCCTCTACCCTGGCACCGGGGAGCTGTTTTTT. Using reference TRBV2 and TRBJ2-2 for the parts outside the CDR3, the full variable domain is EPEVTQTPSHQVTQMGQEVILRCVPISNHLYFYWYRQILGQKVEFLVSFYNNEISEKSEIFDDQFSVERPDGSNFTLKIRSTKLEDSAMYFCASLYPGTGELFFGEGSRLTVL.

This sequence joins TRBV7-3 and TRBJ2-1; D perhaps matches TRBD2 (6 bases). The CDR3 is 13 amino acids. Deletions cut 4 bases from V and 13 bases from J, with 17 bases between. CDR1 SGHTA and CDR2 FQGTGA come from the germline V gene. The CDR3 protein is CASSYGRDFTQFF. The CDR3 nucleotides read TGTGCCAGCAGCTATGGACGGGACTTCACCCAGTTCTTC. The full variable domain, rest sourced from reference TRBV7-3 and TRBJ2-1, is GAGVSQTPSNKVTEKGKYVELRCDPISGHTALYWYRQSLGQGPEFLIYFQGTGAADDSGLPNDRFFAVRPEGSVSTLKIQRTERGDSAVYLCASSYGRDFTQFFGPGTRLTVL.

The chain uses TRBV10-2 and TRBJ2-2; 8 bases fit TRBD1. Germline CDR1 WSHSY, CDR2 SAAADI. V lost 2 bases to trimming and J lost 1 base; unmatched junction nucleotides: 6. The CDR3 loop spans 17 amino acids. For the CDR3, the DNA is TGCGCCAGCAGTGAGCCACCCGGGACAGGGAACACCGGGGAGCTGTTTTTT. This encodes CASSEPPGTGNTGELFF.

V usage is TRBV21-1 and J usage is TRBJ1-5; the table assigns TRBD1, which was not confirmed against the DNA. TRBV21-1 is designated a pseudogene. The CDR3 consists of 16 residues. Here the CDR3 reads CASSLETAYSNQPQHF. DNA for the CDR3: TGTGCCAGCAGCCTCGAGACAGCTTATAGCAATCAGCCCCAGCATTTT.